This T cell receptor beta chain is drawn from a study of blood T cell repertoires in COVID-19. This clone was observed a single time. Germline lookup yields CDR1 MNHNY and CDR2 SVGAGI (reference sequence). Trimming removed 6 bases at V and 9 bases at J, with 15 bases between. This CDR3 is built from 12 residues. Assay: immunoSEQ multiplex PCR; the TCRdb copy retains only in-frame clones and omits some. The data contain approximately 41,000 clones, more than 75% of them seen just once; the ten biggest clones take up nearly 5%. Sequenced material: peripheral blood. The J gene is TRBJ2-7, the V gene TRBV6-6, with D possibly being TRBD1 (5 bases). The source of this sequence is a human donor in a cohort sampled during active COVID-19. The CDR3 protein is CASRDPQVPQYF. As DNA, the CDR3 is TGTGCCAGCAGGGATCCACAGGTACCGCAGTACTTC.